A single sample gave rise to the 30 T cell receptor beta chains below, sequenced in a study of T cell responses to AZD1222 COVID-19 vaccine. Using immunoSEQ multiplex PCR, the repertoire was profiled, and TCRdb retains in-frame clones only, with some absent. The repertoire holds roughly 120,000 clones, with approximately 90% as singletons. Specimen: peripheral blood, collected on day 0 of AZD1222 vaccination. Receptors originate from an adult in good health.

This chain joins TRBV7-2 and TRBJ1-2; unclear D gene. The V and J ends lost 3 bases and 1 base respectively, with 12 bases between them. The germline gives CDR1 SGHTA, CDR2 FQGNSA. CDR3 length: 15 residues. The CDR3 nucleotides are TGTGCCAGCAGCTTGGGTGTCAGCCATAACTATGGCTACACCTTC. Translated: CASSLGVSHNYGYTF.

The V gene is TRBV6-5, the J gene TRBJ1-2; TRBD1 might be the D (5 bases). Germline V gene lookup returns CDR1 MNHEY and CDR2 SVGAGI. V lost 6 bases, J lost 8 bases, and 16 bases lay in between. This CDR3 comprises 13 residues. Here the CDR3 reads CASSTLEGRGYTF. The CDR3 DNA reads as TGTGCCAGCAGCACCTTGGAGGGGAGAGGCTACACCTTC.

The V call is TRBV12-3 or TRBV12-4, the J call TRBJ1-2; 10 positions agree with TRBD1. CDR3 size: 13 residues. Losses at the gene ends were 5 bases for V and 8 bases for J; bases not matched to a gene: 5. In DNA form, the CDR3 reads TGTGCCAGCAGTGCAGACAGGGGGCAAGGCTACACCTTC. Protein product: CASSADRGQGYTF.

The chain combines TRBV18 with TRBJ1-4, with D uncertain. Germline assignment: CDR1 KGHSH and CDR2 LQKENI. V dropped 3 bases and J dropped 7 bases, with 15 bases sitting between them. This CDR3 contains 15 residues. CDR3 in amino acids: CASSPTISPGEKLFF. Here the CDR3 DNA reads TGTGCCAGCTCACCGACCATCAGCCCCGGTGAAAAACTGTTTTTT.

V and J are TRBV5-5 and TRBJ1-2, with TRBD1 identical over 8 bases. After removal of 0 bases from V and 7 bases from J, the junction contained 8 bases not matched to a gene. Germline V gene sequence: CDR1 SGHKS, CDR2 YYEKEE (reference sequence). The CDR3 totals 15 residues. CDR3 in DNA: TGTGCCAGCAGCTTGGAGGGCAGGGGGCAAGGTGGCTACACCTTC. Encoded protein: CASSLEGRGQGGYTF.

The chain links TRBV5-4 to TRBJ2-1; 7 nucleotides match TRBD1. The V and J ends lost 6 bases and 1 base, in that order; junction bases with no gene match: 7. The CDR3 is made up of 15 amino acids. From germline, CDR1 is SGHNT and CDR2 YYREEE (reference sequence). This CDR3 reads CASKTGFNSYNEQFF. The CDR3 DNA follows: TGTGCCAGCAAGACAGGGTTTAATTCCTACAATGAGCAGTTCTTC.

This clone came up once. The genes are TRBV27 and TRBJ1-2, with 7 bases aligning to TRBD1. Unmatched junction bases numbered 4, after V lost 5 bases and J lost 4 bases. The CDR3 length is 13 residues. Germline CDR1 reads MNHEY; CDR2 reads SMNVEV (reference sequence). CDR3 in amino acids: CASSDRATYGYTF. Here the CDR3 DNA reads TGTGCCAGCAGTGACAGGGCGACCTATGGCTACACCTTC.

J is TRBJ1-6 and V is TRBV27; the D gene is possibly TRBD1 (5 bases). The CDR3 is made up of 13 amino acids. CDR1 is MNHEY and CDR2 is SMNVEV in the germline V gene (reference sequence). The V end was cut by 5 bases, the J end by 10 bases, with 12 bases between. The DNA for the CDR3 is TGTGCCAGCAGTCCCAGGGTTGGCTCACCCCTCCACTTT. It translates to CASSPRVGSPLHF.

J is TRBJ1-2 and V is TRBV18, with 7 nucleotides matching TRBD1. Per germline, CDR1 KGHSH and CDR2 LQKENI. J gave up 3 bases and V 3 bases, and 7 bases lay outside the gene matches. CDR3 size: 15 residues. The CDR3 bases are TGTGCCAGCTCACCCCCCGGACAGGCACACTATGGCTACACCTTC. Its protein is CASSPPGQAHYGYTF.

The rearrangement joins TRBV5-1 to TRBJ1-3; 10 bases are a match to TRBD1. CDR1 SGHRS and CDR2 YFSETQ come from the germline V gene. Trimming removed 0 bases from V and 2 bases from J; junction bases left unmatched: 5. This CDR3 is built from 17 residues. The CDR3 DNA is TGCGCCAGCAGCTTGGGACAGGGGGCGGATGCTGGAAACACCATATATTTT. Translating it yields CASSLGQGADAGNTIYF.

The V gene is TRBV3-1 (or the pseudogene TRBV3-2), the J gene TRBJ1-6; the D is unclear. Per germline, CDR1 LGHDT and CDR2 YNNKEL (reference sequence). The CDR3 runs 15 residues. Trimming shortened V by 4 bases and J by 5 bases, and 12 bases separated the two germline ends. The CDR3 coding sequence is TGTGCCAGCAGCCCCCGGCACGGGGATAATTCACCCCTCCACTTT. It translates to CASSPRHGDNSPLHF.

The chain links TRBV14 to TRBJ1-1, with TRBD1 identical over 9 bases. The trim removed 8 bases at V and 5 bases at J, leaving 6 bases unmatched. The CDR3 has 13 amino acids. Germline V CDR1 and CDR2: SGHDN, FVKESK. CDR3 DNA sequence: TGTGCCAGCGACACAGGGGGCAGTACTGAAGCTTTCTTT. Its translation is CASDTGGSTEAFF.

The chain combines TRBV9 with TRBJ2-7; TRBD1 aligns across 9 bases. Germline V gene lookup returns CDR1 SGDLS and CDR2 YYNGEE. The V segment lost 0 bases and the J segment 0 bases; nucleotides outside the gene matches: 16. The CDR3 length is 20 residues. CDR3 in amino acids: CASSVDQGTGCRSSSYEQYF. As DNA, the CDR3 is TGTGCCAGCAGCGTAGATCAAGGGACAGGGTGCCGATCGAGCTCCTACGAGCAGTACTTC.

This chain uses TRBV3-1 (or the pseudogene TRBV3-2) with TRBJ2-7; D uncertain. The CDR3 is 16 amino acids. Trimming removed 4 bases from V and 6 bases from J, with 22 bases in between. CDR1 is LGHDT and CDR2 is YNNKEL in the germline V gene (reference sequence). The DNA for the CDR3 is TGTGCCAGCAGCCCGCCCCACAGCTCTGGTCCCGGCGAGCAGTACTTC. This sequence encodes CASSPPHSSGPGEQYF.

The genes are TRBV6-5 and TRBJ2-3; D call uncertain. Germline V CDR1 and CDR2: MNHEY, SVGAGI. CDR3 length: 13 amino acids. V was cut by 8 bases and J by 6 bases, with 15 bases left in between. This chain's CDR3 is CASGLDVRDTQYF. For the CDR3, the DNA is TGTGCCAGCGGTCTAGACGTTAGGGATACGCAGTATTTT.

The chain couples TRBV5-1 to TRBJ2-3, with 9 bases aligning to TRBD2. V was clipped by 3 bases and J by 0 bases; unmatched bases: 14. Germline V gives CDR1 SGHRS, CDR2 YFSETQ. This CDR3 is 19 amino acids long. The CDR3: CASSSIAAGGSTSTDTQYF. The CDR3 DNA reads TGCGCCAGCAGCTCAATAGCAGCGGGGGGCTCTACTAGCACAGATACGCAGTATTTT.

This clone was counted a single time. The chain employs TRBV5-1 and TRBJ1-6, with 7 bases fitting TRBD1. Germline V CDR1 and CDR2: SGHRS, YFSETQ. This CDR3 contains 14 residues. Trimming removed 4 bases from V and 7 bases from J; junction bases left unmatched: 5. The CDR3 coding sequence is TGCGCCAGCAGCCTCGACAGGGTCAATTCACCCCTCCACTTT. Translating gives CASSLDRVNSPLHF.

This clone came up once. V usage is TRBV2 and J usage is TRBJ2-6; no firm D call. V was cut by 10 bases and J by 4 bases, with 11 bases left in between. In germline, CDR1 is SNHLY, CDR2 FYNNEI. The CDR3 has 13 residues. CDR3 protein: CATYFPGANVLTF. CDR3 DNA sequence: TGTGCCACCTATTTTCCCGGGGCCAACGTCCTGACTTTC.

The CDR3 region has the DNA TGTGCCAGCAGCTTCACAGGGGTATGGGAAGAGACCCAGTACTTC. Translation gives CASSFTGVWEETQYF. This sequence joins TRBV5-8 and TRBJ2-5; 7 bases map to TRBD1. V shed 2 bases and J 3 bases; nucleotides not matched to a gene: 7. Germline V gene data show CDR1 as SGHTS and CDR2 as YDEGEE. CDR3 length: 15 amino acids.

About this clone: Other nucleotide sequences from this sample produce the same CDR3. The chain has TRBV12-3 or TRBV12-4 and TRBJ1-3; a weak D match, TRBD1 (5 bases). V was cut by 5 bases and J by 2 bases, with 7 bases left in between. The CDR3 loop spans 13 amino acids. The CDR3 is CASSGTAGNTIYF. The CDR3 DNA is TGTGCCAGCAGTGGGACGGCTGGAAACACCATATATTTT.

The V gene is TRBV25-1, the J gene TRBJ2-7; no clear D gene. Between the trimmed V and J ends, which lost 6 bases and 7 bases, there was a span of 16 bases. The CDR3 has 13 amino acids. Germline V gene sequence: CDR1 MGHDK, CDR2 SYGVNS. Here the CDR3 DNA reads TGTGCCAGCAGAGTACCGTCCCCGGGTGAGCAGTACTTC. Translation: CASRVPSPGEQYF.

The genes are TRBV29-1 and TRBJ1-1; D gene uncertain. There are 13 residues in the CDR3. The germline CDR1 and CDR2 sequences are SQVTM and ANQGSEA. Trimming stripped 4 bases from V and 4 bases from J, with 13 bases between. The CDR3 reads CSVAASEGTEAFF. The CDR3 DNA sequence: TGCAGCGTTGCGGCTTCTGAAGGCACTGAAGCTTTCTTT.

This chain joins TRBV28 and TRBJ1-5; possible D gene TRBD1, 5 bases. This CDR3 is built from 17 residues. The germline CDR1 and CDR2 sequences are MDHEN and SYDVKM. Trimming left V 6 bases short and J 2 bases short, with 20 bases between. DNA of the CDR3: TGTGCCAGCAGCCCATCGGGGGGATTGAGTGGCAATCAGCCCCAGCATTTT. Its protein product is CASSPSGGLSGNQPQHF. Full variable domain (missing parts from reference TRBV28 and TRBJ1-5): DVKVTQSSRYLVKRTGEKVFLECVQDMDHENMFWYRQDPGLGLRLIYFSYDVKMKEKGDIPEGYSVSREKKERFSLILESASTNQTSMYLCASSPSGGLSGNQPQHFGDGTRLSIL.

The genes are TRBV6-5 and TRBJ1-5; D gene unclear. The CDR3 spans 15 residues. V was clipped by 2 bases and J by 2 bases, with 10 bases between them. The germline CDR1 and CDR2 sequences are MNHEY and SVGAGI. Here the CDR3 DNA reads TGTGCCAGCAGTTACGACGGGCATGGCAATCAGCCCCAGCATTTT. The encoded protein is CASSYDGHGNQPQHF.

This chain links TRBV5-1 with TRBJ1-4; 8 nucleotides align to TRBD1. The CDR3 extends over 16 amino acids. The V gene's germline CDR1 is SGHRS and CDR2 YFSETQ. Trimming at V came to 2 bases and at J to 4 bases, leaving 7 bases not matched to a gene. CDR3 in DNA: TGCGCCAGCAGCTTACCCTCTACAGGGGGTAATGAAAAACTGTTTTTT. Translating gives CASSLPSTGGNEKLFF.

J is TRBJ1-5 and V is TRBV19; D is unresolved. Germline loops: CDR1 LNHDA, CDR2 SQIVND (reference sequence). The CDR3 totals 19 residues. Trimming shortened V by 3 bases and J by 0 bases, and 21 bases separated the two germline ends. The CDR3 spells CASSIEFPSGLYSNQPQHF. As DNA, the CDR3 is TGTGCCAGTAGTATCGAGTTCCCCTCCGGACTCTATAGCAATCAGCCCCAGCATTTT.

The CDR3 coding sequence is TGTGCCAGCAGCTTCTTGACTGGTGGGGCCAACGTCCTGACTTTC. Translated: CASSFLTGGANVLTF. The chain has TRBV7-3 and TRBJ2-6; no definite D call. V lost 3 bases, J lost 3 bases, and 9 bases lay in between. CDR1 and CDR2 (germline): SGHTA, FQGTGA. The CDR3 loop spans 15 amino acids.

This sequence joins TRBV2 and TRBJ2-6; D is uncertain. V shed 4 bases and J shed 2 bases, with 9 bases lying between them. This CDR3 comprises 15 residues. Germline V gene data show CDR1 as SNHLY and CDR2 as FYNNEI. The CDR3 loop reads CASSGNRPGANVLTF. CDR3 nucleotides: TGTGCCAGCAGTGGTAACCGCCCTGGGGCCAACGTCCTGACTTTC. The full variable domain, its missing parts supplied by reference TRBV2 and TRBJ2-6, is EPEVTQTPSHQVTQMGQEVILRCVPISNHLYFYWYRQILGQKVEFLVSFYNNEISEKSEIFDDQFSVERPDGSNFTLKIRSTKLEDSAMYFCASSGNRPGANVLTFGAGSRLTVL.

The genes are TRBV9 and TRBJ1-4; weak D call: TRBD1 (5 bases). The CDR3 covers 15 residues. V dropped 4 bases and J dropped 7 bases, with 17 bases sitting between them. Germline loops: CDR1 SGDLS, CDR2 YYNGEE. The DNA for the CDR3 is TGTGCCAGCAGCTTTACGACAGATTCGGCTGAAAAACTGTTTTTT. Encoded protein: CASSFTTDSAEKLFF.

This sequence joins TRBV2 and TRBJ1-6, with D possibly TRBD1 on 5 matching bases. The germline V gene has CDR1 SNHLY and CDR2 FYNNEI. The CDR3 runs to 12 residues. V was clipped by 9 bases and J by 7 bases, with 10 bases between them. The CDR3 loop reads CARGGANSPLHF. The DNA of the CDR3 is TGTGCCAGGGGGGGTGCGAATTCACCCCTCCACTTT.